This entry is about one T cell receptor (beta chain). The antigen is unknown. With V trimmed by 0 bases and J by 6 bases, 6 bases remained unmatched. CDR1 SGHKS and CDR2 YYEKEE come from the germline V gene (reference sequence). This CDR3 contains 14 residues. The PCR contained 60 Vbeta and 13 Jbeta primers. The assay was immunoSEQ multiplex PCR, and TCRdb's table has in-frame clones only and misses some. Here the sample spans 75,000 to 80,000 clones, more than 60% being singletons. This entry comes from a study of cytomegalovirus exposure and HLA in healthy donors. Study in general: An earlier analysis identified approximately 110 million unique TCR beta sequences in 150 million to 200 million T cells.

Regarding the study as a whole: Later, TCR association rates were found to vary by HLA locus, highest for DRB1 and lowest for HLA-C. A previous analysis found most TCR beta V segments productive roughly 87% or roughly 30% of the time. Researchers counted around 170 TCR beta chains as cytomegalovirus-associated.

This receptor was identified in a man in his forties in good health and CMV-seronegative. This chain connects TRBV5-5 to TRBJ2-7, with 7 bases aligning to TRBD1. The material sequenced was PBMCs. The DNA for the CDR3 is TGTGCCAGCAGCTTGGGACAGGGTGCCAGCGAGCAGTACTTC. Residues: CASSLGQGASEQYF.